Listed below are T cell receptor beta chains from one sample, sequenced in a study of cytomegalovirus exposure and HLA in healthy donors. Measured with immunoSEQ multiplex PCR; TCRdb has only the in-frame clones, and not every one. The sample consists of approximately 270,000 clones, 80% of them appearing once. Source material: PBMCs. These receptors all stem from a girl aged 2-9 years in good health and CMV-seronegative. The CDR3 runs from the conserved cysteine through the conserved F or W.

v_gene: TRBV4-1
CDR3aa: CASSQGRQGARGNTIYF

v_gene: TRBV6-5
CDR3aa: CASRVQGKDTEAFF

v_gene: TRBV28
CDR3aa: CASSFRSSYGYTF

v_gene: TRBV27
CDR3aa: CASSPLTGSYGYTF

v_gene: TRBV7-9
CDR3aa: CASSLGFGSSYEQYF

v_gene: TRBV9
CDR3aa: CASSGLARDTQYF

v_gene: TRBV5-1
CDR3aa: CASSLKESKQYF

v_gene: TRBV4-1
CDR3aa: CASSQLTGTEAFF

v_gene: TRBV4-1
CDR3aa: CASSQDLIRTSGFTDTQYF

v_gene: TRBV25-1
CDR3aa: CASAAATGELFF

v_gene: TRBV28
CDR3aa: CASKAHDRVNTQYF

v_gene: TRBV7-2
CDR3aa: CASSPTAAEAFF

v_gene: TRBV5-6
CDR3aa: CASSLAGTDEKLFF

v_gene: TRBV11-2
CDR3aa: CASSPAGLYNSPLHF

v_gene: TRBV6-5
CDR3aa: CASTDQSTDTQYF

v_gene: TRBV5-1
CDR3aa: CASSLAGGVPPYKVQYF

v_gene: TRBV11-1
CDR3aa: CASSSTYNSPLHF

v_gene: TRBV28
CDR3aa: CASSLGQGNEQYF

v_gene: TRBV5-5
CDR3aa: CASSLAGPCCGEQYF

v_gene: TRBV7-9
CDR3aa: CASSYTGDGNTEAFF

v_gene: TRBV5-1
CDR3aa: CASSFRQGATGNTIYF

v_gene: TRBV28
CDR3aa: CASSLGTGTSDEQYF

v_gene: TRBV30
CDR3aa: CAWRGGTGHNEQFF

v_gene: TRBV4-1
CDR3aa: CASSPGQGQGAYEQYF

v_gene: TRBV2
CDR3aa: CASTIRKYEQYF

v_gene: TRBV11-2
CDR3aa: CASSSGLNYGYTF

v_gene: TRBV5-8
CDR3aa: CASSLLLAGVPTYEQYF

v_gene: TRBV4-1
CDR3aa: CASSQTRDRNYGYTF

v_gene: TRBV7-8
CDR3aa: CASSYYGTSVRTDTQYF

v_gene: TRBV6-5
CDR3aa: CASSNAGLPYEQYF

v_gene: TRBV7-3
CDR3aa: CASSPNIGLAQFF

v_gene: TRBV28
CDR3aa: CASTLSLAGGPTDTQYF

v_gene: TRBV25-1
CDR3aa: CATRRETYEQYF

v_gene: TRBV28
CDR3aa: CASSPSRAGELFF

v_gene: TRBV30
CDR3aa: CAWSPSGIETQYF

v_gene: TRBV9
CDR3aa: CATNRVMNTEAFF

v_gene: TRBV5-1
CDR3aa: CASSFSGTVGETQYF